This TCR beta chain came from a study of blood T cell repertoires in COVID-19. Overall study context: In each case, the material was cDNA or gDNA derived from T cells, B-cell-depleted T cells, or PBMCs.

Original processing notes: From reference gene primer amplification, estimates of nucleated cell counts were derived. Profiling relied on immunoSEQ multiplex PCR, and the TCRdb table lists in-frame clones only, not all of them. The V and J calls and the clone size are those of that table, but D and trimming were determined from the DNA. The data show approximately 240,000 clones, over 80% seen once. Donors in Cohort 3 who had recovered were those with two negative PCRs, healthcare professional clearance, or resolution of their symptoms. Germline-derived CDR1 and CDR2 are LNHDA and SQIVND (reference sequence). The CDR3 extends over 15 amino acids. V lost 5 bases and J 5 bases, leaving 17 bases between the germline ends.

The genes are TRBV19 and TRBJ2-3; D is unclear. The receptor was derived from a young woman who had recovered from COVID-19. The sequencing input was PBMCs or T cells enriched from blood (not recorded which). DNA of the CDR3: TGTGCCAGTAGTGAGATAACAAGGCAGGTAGATACGCAGTATTTT. It codes for CASSEITRQVDTQYF.